The clone carrying this TCR beta chain was counted between two and nine times. The antigen remains undetermined. The data stem from a study of cytomegalovirus exposure and HLA in healthy donors. Study details: Falling in the Caucasian-associated ancestry cluster were approximately 86% of 300 to 500 genotyped donors. Study-wide points: Analysis was performed later, and it showed HLA-associated TCR beta chains to be more clonally expanded than equally common others. Judged likely to be a sequencing artifact was a cluster of highly shared sequence variants.

60 Vbeta and 13 Jbeta primers were used in PCR. Measured with immunoSEQ multiplex PCR; TCRdb has only the in-frame clones, and not every one. The sample has 80,000 or so clones, roughly 75% seen once; the top ten hold roughly 7.1%. Looked up from germline, CDR1 is MGHRA and CDR2 is YSYEKL. The CDR3 runs 14 residues. V shed 8 bases and J 2 bases; nucleotides not matched to a gene: 4. The receptor comes from a middle-aged woman in good health and CMV-seronegative. V and J are TRBV4-1 and TRBJ1-5, with 9 bases matching TRBD1. Sequenced sample: PBMCs. CDR3 nucleotides: TGCGCCAGCTATGACAGGGGGGGCAATCAGCCCCAGCATTTT. Translating it yields CASYDRGGNQPQHF.